This record concerns one T cell receptor beta chain sequence. The antigen remains undetermined. The CDR3 is 16 residues long. Germline lookup yields CDR1 MNHEY and CDR2 SVGAGI. V shed 6 bases, J shed 6 bases, and the junction held 14 bases outside the gene matches. This specimen comes from a study of T-cell memory formation after mild COVID-19. Study information: TCR clustering was largely donor specific.

Study results and limitations: Clones contracting day 15 to 85 were balanced CD4/CD8; later expanders leaned CD4+. Contracting CD4+ clones lay largely in CM and EM, with CD8+ ones residing in EMRA.

TCRdb reprocessed the 5' RACE reads via MiXCR and lists one record per CDR3 protein. Among roughly 450,000 distinct CDR3 sequences listed, roughly 18% were seen once. The chain couples TRBV6-5 to TRBJ1-2; TRBD1 agrees at 9 bases. The sequenced sample consisted of PBMCs or a T cell subset sorted from them (not recorded which). This receptor was obtained from a man aged 18 to 35 who had mild COVID-19 (a few samples of this study predate the infection). Cell type and time point are not known. CDR3 nucleotide sequence: TGTGCCAGCAGCAACCGAGGACAGGGGTTTAGCGATGGCTACACCTTC. It encodes CASSNRGQGFSDGYTF.